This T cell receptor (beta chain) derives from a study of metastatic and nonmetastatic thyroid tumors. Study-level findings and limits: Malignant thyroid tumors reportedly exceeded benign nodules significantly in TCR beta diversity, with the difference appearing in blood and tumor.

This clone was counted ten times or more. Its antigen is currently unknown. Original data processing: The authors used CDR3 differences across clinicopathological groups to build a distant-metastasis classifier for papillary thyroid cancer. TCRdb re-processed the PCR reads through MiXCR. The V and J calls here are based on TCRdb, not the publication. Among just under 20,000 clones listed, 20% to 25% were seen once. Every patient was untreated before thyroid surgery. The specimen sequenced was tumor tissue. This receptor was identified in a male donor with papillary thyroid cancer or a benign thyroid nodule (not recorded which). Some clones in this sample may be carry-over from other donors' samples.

Here the CDR3 reads CASRPVAGSSYNEQFF. CDR3 DNA sequence: TGCGCCAGCAGACCGGTAGCGGGAAGCTCCTACAATGAGCAGTTCTTC. The chain uses TRBV5-1 and TRBJ2-1; 8 nucleotides align to TRBD2. Germline V CDR1 and CDR2: SGHRS, YFSETQ. This CDR3 comprises 16 residues. Germline trimming cut 5 bases from V and 0 bases from J; bases unmatched to any gene: 7. Using reference TRBV5-1 and TRBJ2-1 for the parts outside the CDR3, the full variable domain is KAGVTQTPRYLIKTRGQQVTLSCSPISGHRSVSWYQQTPGQGLQFLFEYFSETQRNKGNFPGRFSGRQFSNSRSEMNVSTLELGDSALYLCASRPVAGSSYNEQFFGPGTRLTVL.